The 29 T cell receptor beta chains listed next were all sequenced from one sample in a study of post-analysis software for immune sequencing data. Findings and limits, study-wide: Patients used a few TRBV segments, including TRBV5-6, TRBV5-1 and TRBV20-1, more often than controls.

The TCR beta cDNA libraries carried unique molecular identifiers. TCRdb re-called the PCR reads through MiXCR, storing one row per CDR3 protein. The sample lists over 700,000 distinct CDR3 sequences; 30% were seen once. These receptors' antigens are unknown. Sequences were obtained from blood. These receptors came from a girl aged 10-17 years with multiple sclerosis.

This clonotype came up a few times. The J gene is TRBJ1-2, the V gene TRBV4-1, with TRBD1 matching over 9 bases. The CDR3 is 16 residues long. Germline trimming cut 0 bases from V and 5 bases from J; bases unmatched to any gene: 7. The germline CDR1 and CDR2 sequences are MGHRA and YSYEKL. The CDR3 spells CASSQEDRGVGYGYTF. In DNA, the CDR3 is TGCGCCAGCAGCCAAGAGGACAGGGGTGTGGGGTATGGCTACACCTTC.

Note on this clonotype: At one end the junction does not follow the germline gene, possibly because of a read error. The V gene is TRBV5-1, the J gene TRBJ1-6; TRBD1 is a possible D gene (5 bases). Per germline, CDR1 SGHRS and CDR2 YFSETQ. The CDR3 loop spans 17 amino acids. The CDR3 is CAGSGFRDSENNSPLHF. CDR3 DNA: TGCGCCGGCAGCGGATTCCGAGACAGTGAGAATAATTCACCCCTCCACTTT. Combining the CDR3 with reference TRBV5-1 and TRBJ1-6 gives the whole variable domain KAGVTQTPRYLIKTRGQQVTLSCSPISGHRSVSWYQQTPGQGLQFLFEYFSETQRNKGNFPGRFSGRQFSNSRSEMNVSTLELGDSALYLCAGSGFRDSENNSPLHFGNGTRLTVT.

The rearrangement uses TRBV7-2 and TRBJ2-7; 9 positions match TRBD2. Germline-derived CDR1 and CDR2 are SGHTA and FQGNSA. V gave up 6 bases and J gave up 2 bases; unmatched junction bases: 11. The CDR3 has 16 residues. CDR3 bases: TGTGCCAGCAGTCACACCCAGACTAGCGGAACCTACGAGCAGTACTTC. This codes for CASSHTQTSGTYEQYF.

This clonotype was counted between two and nine times. J is TRBJ2-3 and V is TRBV28; D possibly matches TRBD1 or TRBD2 (5 bases each). The germline CDR1 and CDR2 sequences are MDHEN and SYDVKM. CDR3 length equals 13 residues. V lost 8 bases and J lost 2, with 11 bases in between. CDR3 residues: CASLEGSTDTQYF. The CDR3 coding sequence is TGTGCCAGCCTCGAGGGGTCCACAGATACGCAGTATTTT.

This clonotype was seen a few times. The chain couples TRBV6-5 to TRBJ1-1; D may be TRBD1 (5 bases). There are 14 residues in the CDR3. The V and J ends lost 6 bases and 3 bases respectively, with 14 bases between them. Germline V gene data show CDR1 as MNHEY and CDR2 as SVGAGI. The CDR3 is CASSTSRGDTEAFF. CDR3 nucleotide sequence: TGTGCCAGCAGCACCTCGCGGGGGGACACTGAAGCTTTCTTT.

This chain joins TRBV12-3 or TRBV12-4 and TRBJ2-5; 7 bases align to TRBD1. V lost 4 bases to trimming and J lost 4 bases; unmatched junction nucleotides: 6. The length of the CDR3 is 14 residues. The CDR3 DNA reads as TGTGCCAGCAGTTCCGGGACAGAGCGAGAGACCCAGTACTTC. Amino acid sequence: CASSSGTERETQYF.

The sample holds a few counts of this clonotype. The V call is TRBV20-1, the J call TRBJ2-1; D is possibly TRBD2 (6 bases). CDR1 is DFQATT, CDR2 SNEGSKA, per germline (reference sequence). The ends were cut back, 3 bases at V and 9 bases at J, with 15 bases in the middle. CDR3 length: 13 amino acids. The CDR3 loop reads CSASGSMNPEQFF. The CDR3 DNA is TGCAGTGCTAGCGGGAGTATGAACCCTGAGCAGTTCTTC.

This sequence joins TRBV5-1 and TRBJ2-6, with 10 bases that match TRBD1. Germline CDR1 is SGHRS and CDR2 is YFSETQ. V was pared by 3 bases and J by 3 bases, with 9 bases of the junction left unmatched. The CDR3 totals 18 residues. This CDR3 reads CASSSRGQGNSGANVLTF. CDR3 nucleotides: TGCGCCAGCAGCTCCCGGGGACAGGGGAATAGTGGGGCCAACGTCCTGACTTTC.

The chain employs TRBV2 and TRBJ2-1; D unclear. The CDR3 covers 12 residues. Between the trimmed V and J ends, which lost 3 bases and 9 bases, there was a span of 9 bases. Germline V CDR1 and CDR2: SNHLY, FYNNEI. The CDR3 DNA reads as TGTGCCAGCAGTGAGCGGCTTCCTGAGCAGTTCTTC. Protein sequence: CASSERLPEQFF.

The chain joins TRBV20-1 to TRBJ1-5; TRBD1 agrees at 7 bases. Germline V gives CDR1 DFQATT, CDR2 SNEGSKA (reference sequence). The length of the CDR3 is 13 residues. V was pared by 5 bases and J by 11 bases, with 12 bases of the junction left unmatched. CDR3 amino acids: CSASGTAASAQHF. DNA for the CDR3: TGCAGTGCTTCCGGGACAGCGGCTTCGGCCCAGCATTTT.

This clonotype was observed a few times. V is TRBV5-8 and J is TRBJ2-5, with a tentative D call TRBD2 (5 bases). The CDR3 is 16 residues long. The germline CDR1 and CDR2 sequences are SGHTS and YDEGEE. V lost 2 bases to trimming and J lost 0 bases, with 14 bases between them. This CDR3 is CASSFYRGAYQETQYF. For the CDR3, the DNA is TGTGCCAGCAGCTTTTATCGGGGAGCGTACCAAGAGACCCAGTACTTC.

There are a few counts of this clonotype. This sequence joins TRBV12-3 or TRBV12-4 and TRBJ1-5; tentative D call: TRBD1 (6 bases). The CDR3 has 14 amino acids. V was cut by 6 bases and J by 1 base, with 10 bases left in between. The CDR3 sequence is CASRHTGSNQPQHF. CDR3 nucleotides: TGTGCCAGCAGACATACAGGGAGCAATCAGCCCCAGCATTTT.

This clonotype was detected only a few times. V gene TRBV6-4 combines with J gene TRBJ2-1; weak D call: TRBD2 (6 bases). The CDR3 consists of 15 residues. Deletions cut 6 bases from V and 2 bases from J, with 14 bases between. CDR1 and CDR2 from the germline V gene are MRHNA and SNTAGT. CDR3: CASRRGEDAYNEQFF. The CDR3 DNA is TGTGCCAGCAGGAGAGGGGAGGACGCCTACAATGAGCAGTTCTTC.

A few counts support this clonotype. The chain carries TRBV9 and TRBJ2-1; 10 bases are shared with TRBD2. Germline V gene lookup returns CDR1 SGDLS and CDR2 YYNGEE. The CDR3 contains 18 residues. V dropped 0 bases and J dropped 2; count of bases not matched to a gene: 8. CDR3 sequence: CASSVGPSGRTPYNEQFF. In DNA, the CDR3 is TGTGCCAGCAGCGTAGGACCTAGCGGGAGAACCCCCTACAATGAGCAGTTCTTC.

This clonotype was counted once. The V and J genes are TRBV25-1 and TRBJ1-1, with D possibly TRBD1 on 5 matching bases. Trimming removed 8 bases from V and 1 base from J, with 17 bases in between. The CDR3 covers 15 residues. Germline CDR1 MGHDK, CDR2 SYGVNS. The CDR3 bases are TGTGCCAGCGCTACCGGGGCCCTGGGGAACACTGAAGCTTTCTTT. It specifies CASATGALGNTEAFF.

This clonotype has more than one count but fewer than ten. The chain carries TRBV7-7 and TRBJ2-5; a weak D match, TRBD1 (6 bases). CDR1 SSHAT and CDR2 FNYEAQ come from the germline V gene (reference sequence). The V gene lost 5 bases and the J gene lost 1 base, with 8 bases spanning the gap. This CDR3 has 13 residues. CDR3 nucleotide sequence: TGTGCCAGCAGCCAGGACAGCCAAGAGACCCAGTACTTC. Protein sequence: CASSQDSQETQYF.

J is TRBJ1-6 and V is TRBV3-1, with D uncertain. The CDR3 consists of 12 residues. Between the trimmed V and J ends, which lost 6 bases and 6 bases, there was a span of 6 bases. Germline loops: CDR1 LGHDT, CDR2 YNNKEL (reference sequence). CDR3 amino acids: CASRPTNSPLHF. The CDR3 bases are TGTGCCAGCAGGCCGACTAATTCACCCCTCCACTTT. Full variable domain (outside the CDR3, taken from reference TRBV3-1 and TRBJ1-6): DTAVSQTPKYLVTQMGNDKSIKCEQNLGHDTMYWYKQDSKKFLKIMFSYNNKELIINETVPNRFSPKSPDKAHLNLHINSLELGDSAVYFCASRPTNSPLHFGNGTRLTVT.

This clonotype was recorded a few times. The J gene is TRBJ2-5, the V gene TRBV6-5; 8 bases fit TRBD2. Trimming took 2 bases from V and 11 from J; bases not matched to a gene: 13. Germline loops: CDR1 MNHEY, CDR2 SVGAGI. The CDR3 sequence is 15 residues long. In DNA form, the CDR3 reads TGTGCCAGCAGTTACCCAGGACTAGCCAACAGAGAGCAGTACTTC. Amino acids: CASSYPGLANREQYF.

The J gene is TRBJ2-5, the V gene TRBV28; D might be TRBD1 (5 bases). This CDR3 contains 14 residues. CDR1 is MDHEN, CDR2 SYDVKM, per germline. Trimming removed 2 bases at V and 5 bases at J, with 12 bases between. The CDR3 loop reads CASSLINRQETQYF. For the CDR3, the DNA is TGTGCCAGCAGTTTAATCAACAGGCAGGAGACCCAGTACTTC.

The chain joins TRBV28 to TRBJ2-4, with 7 bases that match TRBD2. J was trimmed by 3 bases and V by 3 bases; bases with no gene match: 5. Germline V gene sequence: CDR1 MDHEN, CDR2 SYDVKM. The CDR3 has 15 amino acids. The CDR3 reads CASSFAGVGKNIQYF. In DNA, the CDR3 is TGTGCCAGCAGTTTTGCGGGAGTCGGCAAAAACATTCAGTACTTC.

The V call is TRBV5-1, the J call TRBJ2-2; 8 bases match TRBD1. This CDR3 has 15 residues. Germline CDR1 is SGHRS and CDR2 is YFSETQ. Unmatched junction bases numbered 7, after V lost 4 bases and J lost 5 bases. The CDR3 reads CASSVGQAITGELFF. The CDR3 DNA reads as TGCGCCAGCAGCGTGGGACAGGCTATTACCGGGGAGCTGTTTTTT.

This clonotype showed up just once. The CDR3 ends on some other residue instead of the conserved phenylalanine or tryptophan, so this is likely a read error. J is TRBJ2-3 and V is TRBV3-1; D is undetermined. Germline V gene data show CDR1 as LGHDT and CDR2 as YNNKEL (reference sequence). V gave up 0 bases and J gave up 6 bases, with 13 bases separating them. The CDR3 is 15 amino acids. CDR3 amino acids: CASSQDIWVVDTQYV. The CDR3 nucleotides are TGTGCCAGCAGCCAAGATATTTGGGTTGTGGATACGCAGTATGTT.

V gene TRBV9 combines with J gene TRBJ2-3, with a tentative D call TRBD2 (5 bases). This CDR3 spans 17 amino acids. Trimming removed 4 bases at V and 3 bases at J, with 21 bases between. Germline V gene lookup returns CDR1 SGDLS and CDR2 YYNGEE. The CDR3 nucleotides are TGTGCCAGCAGCAAAGAGGGTCTAGCCCAACGGACAGATACGCAGTATTTT. This codes for CASSKEGLAQRTDTQYF.

There are a few counts of this clonotype. This sequence joins TRBV20-1 and TRBJ1-2; D gene unclear. Trimming removed 4 bases from V and 3 bases from J, with 12 bases in between. Looked up from germline, CDR1 is DFQATT and CDR2 is SNEGSKA (reference sequence). The length of the CDR3 is 13 residues. CDR3 protein: CSAKGLSDYGYTF. CDR3 DNA: TGCAGTGCTAAGGGTCTTTCCGACTATGGCTACACCTTC.

The chain employs TRBV27 and TRBJ1-5; tentatively, D is TRBD1 (6 bases). The CDR3 has 16 amino acids. V lost 6 bases to trimming and J lost 2 bases, with 17 bases between them. Germline-derived CDR1 and CDR2 are MNHEY and SMNVEV (reference sequence). The CDR3 coding sequence is TGTGCCAGCAGCCCTTCCTCGGGACACGGCAATCAGCCCCAGCATTTT. Translating gives CASSPSSGHGNQPQHF.

The chain carries TRBV7-9 and TRBJ2-7, with 10 positions matching TRBD2. Per germline, CDR1 SEHNR and CDR2 FQNEAQ (reference sequence). J was trimmed by 2 bases and V by 4 bases; bases with no gene match: 14. This CDR3 region has 18 residues. The CDR3 DNA reads TGTGCCAGCAGCTCCCGAGGGGGATGGACTAGCGGTACCTACGAGCAGTACTTC. It yields the protein CASSSRGGWTSGTYEQYF.

This clonotype was picked up one time. A read error is possible here, since a much larger clone lies one base away. The chain has TRBV20-1 and TRBJ2-4; D possibly corresponds to TRBD2 (5 bases). This CDR3 comprises 14 residues. The V gene's germline CDR1 is DFQATT and CDR2 SNEGSKA (reference sequence). V lost 0 bases and J 13 bases, leaving 19 bases between the germline ends. The CDR3 sequence: CSARDTRRYNEQYF. For the CDR3, the DNA is TGCAGTGCTAGAGACACTAGACGGTACAATGAGCAGTACTTC.

This chain connects TRBV27 to TRBJ2-3; TRBD2 is a possible D gene (6 bases). Germline CDR1 reads MNHEY; CDR2 reads SMNVEV (reference sequence). The CDR3 has 15 amino acids. Trimming stripped 1 base from V and 2 bases from J, with 10 bases between. CDR3 sequence: CASSLFRGITDTQYF. CDR3 nucleotide sequence: TGTGCCAGCAGTTTATTCCGGGGGATCACAGATACGCAGTATTTT.

V usage is TRBV28 and J usage is TRBJ1-2, with D maybe TRBD1 (6 bases). Germline V lookup: CDR1 MDHEN, CDR2 SYDVKM. This CDR3 is 12 amino acids long. Between the trimmed V and J ends, which lost 3 bases and 8 bases, there was a span of 10 bases. The CDR3 reads CASSFGGVGYTF. DNA of the CDR3: TGTGCCAGCAGTTTCGGGGGCGTAGGCTACACCTTC.